This is a list of T cell receptor beta chains from one sample in a study of shared clonotypes between healthy human individuals. The protocol was immunoSEQ multiplex PCR, while the TCRdb copy is restricted to in-frame clones and leaves out a portion. The sample holds some 2.1 million clones, roughly 95% seen once. The specimen was naive CD4+ T cells sorted from blood. These receptors came from a man aged 18 to 29 in good health. The CDR3 runs from the conserved cysteine through the conserved F or W. The D gene is left open where the match is weak. Size values are once, few and many counts, or a class for expanded clones, and some rows have none.

clone_size | j_call | cdr3_length | v_call | d_call | cdr3_nt | cdr3_aa
- | TRBJ2-7 | 13 | TRBV5-1 | TRBD1 | TGCGCCAGCCCGACAGGGGGCGAGTCCGAGCAGTACTTC | CASPTGGESEQYF
few | TRBJ1-2 | 12 | TRBV10-1 | - | TGCGCCAGCATCCAGGGTGGTAATGGCTACACCTTC | CASIQGGNGYTF
- | TRBJ2-2 | 15 | TRBV10-3 | TRBD2 | TGTGCCATCAGTCTTACTAGCGGGGTAGCCGGGGAGCTGTTTTTT | CAISLTSGVAGELFF
- | TRBJ1-5 | 15 | TRBV28 | - | TGTGCCAGCAGTTCTCAGGGGCATAGCAATCAGCCCCAGCATTTT | CASSSQGHSNQPQHF
- | TRBJ2-7 | 14 | TRBV2 | TRBD1 | TGTGCCAGCAGTTTCACAGGGGCAACCTACGAGCAGTACTTC | CASSFTGATYEQYF
- | TRBJ1-5 | 16 | TRBV7-8 | TRBD1 | TGTGCCAGCAGCTCAGTACGGGACAGGGTCAATCAGCCCCAGCATTTT | CASSSVRDRVNQPQHF
once | TRBJ2-5 | 14 | TRBV6-5 | - | TGTGCCAGCAGTCTAACGACAGCCCAAGAGACCCAGTACTTC | CASSLTTAQETQYF
once | TRBJ2-1 | 17 | TRBV10-1 | TRBD2 | TGCGCCAGCAGGACTTTCTACGGACTAGCGGGAGGCAATGAGCAGTTCTTC | CASRTFYGLAGGNEQFF
- | TRBJ2-7 | 14 | TRBV15 | - | TGTGCCACCAGCAGAGACCGACTAGGCTACGAGCAGTACTTC | CATSRDRLGYEQYF
- | TRBJ2-3 | 14 | TRBV7-2 | TRBD2 | TGTGCCAGCAGCCGACTAGCGGGGGGGGATACGCAGTATTTT | CASSRLAGGDTQYF
- | TRBJ2-7 | 12 | TRBV6-5 | - | TGTGCCAGCAGGAACATAGCGCACGAGCAGTACTTC | CASRNIAHEQYF
- | TRBJ1-2 | 14 | TRBV27 | - | TGTGCCAGCAGTACAACAGCGTTAGTCTATGGCTACACCTTC | CASSTTALVYGYTF
- | TRBJ1-2 | 13 | TRBV14 | - | TGTGCCAGCAGCCAACAGGGAGTCTATGGCTACACCTTC | CASSQQGVYGYTF
- | TRBJ2-2 | 16 | TRBV4-1 | - | TGCGCCAGCAGCCAAGTCGCGTACAAAAACACCGGGGAGCTGTTTTTT | CASSQVAYKNTGELFF
- | TRBJ2-5 | 13 | TRBV2 | TRBD1 | TGTGCCAGCAGTGAACAAAAGGGGGCGACCCAGTACTTC | CASSEQKGATQYF
- | TRBJ1-2 | 12 | TRBV2 | - | TGTGCCGGGGGGGCGGAGTACTATGGCTACACCTTC | CAGGAEYYGYTF
- | TRBJ1-4 | 13 | TRBV6-5 | - | TGTGCCAGCAGCAGGGGTATTGGTGAAAAACTGTTTTTT | CASSRGIGEKLFF
- | TRBJ2-3 | 16 | TRBV5-4 | TRBD1 | TGTGCCAGCAGCTCAGGACGGACAGGGAACACAGATACGCAGTATTTT | CASSSGRTGNTDTQYF
- | TRBJ1-6 | 11 | TRBV6-5 | - | TGTGCCAGCAGTAATAATTCACCCCTCCACTTT | CASSNNSPLHF
- | TRBJ2-5 | 15 | TRBV7-7 | - | TGTGCTAGCAGCCCAGAGCGGGCACGCCAAGAGACCCAGTACTTC | CASSPERARQETQYF
- | TRBJ2-7 | 15 | TRBV5-1 | - | TGCGCCAGCAGCGAGGCGATCGGACTTAGCTACGAGCAGTACTTC | CASSEAIGLSYEQYF
- | TRBJ1-6 | 15 | TRBV2 | TRBD1 | TGTGCCAGCAGCGACCTAGGGACAGGGTATTCACCCCTCCACTTT | CASSDLGTGYSPLHF
- | TRBJ2-2 | 15 | TRBV5-4 | TRBD1 | TGTGCCATCCCATCGGGACAGGGTAACACCGGGGAGCTGTTTTTT | CAIPSGQGNTGELFF
- | TRBJ1-1 | 13 | TRBV5-5 | - | TGTGCCAGCAGCTTGTGGGAGAACACTGAAGCTTTCTTT | CASSLWENTEAFF
- | TRBJ2-1 | 16 | TRBV9 | - | TGTGCCAGCAGCGCCGACGGGGGTAGGATCTACAATGAGCAGTTCTTC | CASSADGGRIYNEQFF
- | TRBJ1-4 | 16 | TRBV2 | TRBD1 | TGTGCCAGCAGCCCTTGGACCGGGACAGTTAATGAAAAACTGTTTTTT | CASSPWTGTVNEKLFF
- | TRBJ2-1 | 12 | TRBV27 | - | TGTGCCAGCAGACGAGGGATCGGTGAGCAGTTCTTC | CASRRGIGEQFF
- | TRBJ1-2 | 13 | TRBV19 | - | TGTGCCAGTCTGGTAGCAGGGGCGGGGAGCTACACCTTC | CASLVAGAGSYTF
- | TRBJ2-7 | 16 | TRBV13 | - | TGTGCCAGCAGCTTAGGCTTTATAGGACAGACCTACGAGCAGTACTTC | CASSLGFIGQTYEQYF
- | TRBJ2-2 | 14 | TRBV7-2 | - | TGTGCCAGCAGCTTAGTGGAGTACACCGGGGAGCTGTTTTTT | CASSLVEYTGELFF
- | TRBJ2-7 | 13 | TRBV7-9 | TRBD1 | TGTGCCAGCAGCGGTAGGGGGCTCTACGAGCAGTACTTC | CASSGRGLYEQYF
- | TRBJ1-2 | 15 | TRBV7-9 | - | TGTGCCAGCAGCTTAGGGTTAGGGGGAGACTATGGCTACACCTTC | CASSLGLGGDYGYTF
- | TRBJ1-2 | 19 | TRBV15 | - | TGTGCCACCAGCAGCACTACAATGTACCCCGGGACCGAAGTCTATGGCTACACCTTC | CATSSTTMYPGTEVYGYTF
- | TRBJ2-7 | 11 | TRBV9 | - | TGTGCCAGCAGCGTCCTGGACGAGCAGTACTTC | CASSVLDEQYF
- | TRBJ2-7 | 17 | TRBV28 | TRBD2 | TGTGCCAGCAGCCTCAGTCCCGGGACTAGCGGGGGTTACGAGCAGTACTTC | CASSLSPGTSGGYEQYF
once | TRBJ2-3 | 16 | TRBV7-3 | - | TGTGCCAGCAGCTTAACGTGGGTAGGGCCTACAGATACGCAGTATTTT | CASSLTWVGPTDTQYF
- | TRBJ1-2 | 15 | TRBV30 | TRBD1 | TGTGCCTGGAACGCCGGGACAGGGGGCAGCTATGGCTACACCTTC | CAWNAGTGGSYGYTF
- | TRBJ1-2 | 14 | TRBV5-1 | - | TGCGCCAGCAGCTTGGGTAACATTAACTATGGCTACACCTTC | CASSLGNINYGYTF
few | TRBJ2-7 | 15 | TRBV29-1 | - | TGCAGCGTCGCCCACAGGGACGGACCCTCCTACGAGCAGTACTTC | CSVAHRDGPSYEQYF
- | TRBJ2-1 | 16 | TRBV19 | TRBD2 | TGTGCCAGTACCCAACCGGGACTAGCGGGAACCAATGAGCAGTTCTTC | CASTQPGLAGTNEQFF
- | TRBJ1-2 | 13 | TRBV6-5 | TRBD1 | TGTGCCAGCAGGACCCGGGACAGGGTGATCTACACCTTC | CASRTRDRVIYTF
once | TRBJ2-1 | 15 | TRBV18 | - | TGTGCCAGCTCACCACAGAGACTAGCCTACAATGAGCAGTTCTTC | CASSPQRLAYNEQFF
- | TRBJ1-1 | 15 | TRBV7-9 | - | TGTGCCAGCAGCTTAGTTGGGACCACGAGTACTGAAGCTTTCTTT | CASSLVGTTSTEAFF
- | TRBJ2-7 | 15 | TRBV5-6 | - | TGTGCCAGCAGCTTAATTGCACGCCACTCCTACGAGCAGTACTTC | CASSLIARHSYEQYF
- | TRBJ2-5 | 15 | TRBV7-9 | - | TGTGCCAGCAGCTGGGGACGGACAGCCCAAGAGACCCAGTACTTC | CASSWGRTAQETQYF
- | TRBJ2-5 | 15 | TRBV9 | - | TGTGCCAGCAGCGTAGCGGTGGATGATTTCGGGACCCAGTACTTC | CASSVAVDDFGTQYF
- | TRBJ1-5 | 15 | TRBV19 | - | TGTGCCAGTAGTCCTGGCTTCGTTGGCTATCAGCCCCAGCATTTT | CASSPGFVGYQPQHF
- | TRBJ1-6 | 14 | TRBV30 | - | TGTGCCTGGAGTGTACAAGCCGGAAATTCACCCCTCCACTTT | CAWSVQAGNSPLHF
- | TRBJ1-4 | 14 | TRBV10-2 | TRBD1 | TGCGCCAGCAGTGCCGGGACAGGGGCTGAAAAACTGTTTTTT | CASSAGTGAEKLFF
- | TRBJ1-2 | 18 | TRBV5-1 | TRBD1 | TGCGCCAGCGCCCCTCAAAAAACATCCCCCGGGACAGGTTATGGCTACACCTTC | CASAPQKTSPGTGYGYTF
once | TRBJ1-5 | 13 | TRBV5-1 | - | TGCGCCAGCAGCTTGGTAGGGGAACAGCCCCAGCATTTT | CASSLVGEQPQHF
once | TRBJ2-1 | 13 | TRBV6-5 | TRBD1 | TGTGCCAGCAGCCGGACAGGCCTAGGGGAGCAGTTCTTC | CASSRTGLGEQFF
- | TRBJ2-7 | 16 | TRBV9 | TRBD1 | TGTGCCAGCAGCGGAACCTCCGGGACAGGGTTGGACGAGCAGTACTTC | CASSGTSGTGLDEQYF
- | TRBJ1-2 | 16 | TRBV28 | - | TGTGCCAGCAGTTTAGAGGCGGGGCCCGCTAACTATGGCTACACCTTC | CASSLEAGPANYGYTF
- | TRBJ1-3 | 14 | TRBV30 | - | TGTGCCTGGTCCGTGGGGGGCGCTGGAAACACCATATATTTT | CAWSVGGAGNTIYF
- | TRBJ2-5 | 15 | TRBV18 | - | TGTGCCAGCTCACCAGCGGCGGGCCCGGGGGAGACCCAGTACTTC | CASSPAAGPGETQYF
once | TRBJ2-4 | 16 | TRBV5-6 | - | TGTGCCAGCAGCTTTGGTAGTTTAAATGTCAAAAACATTCAGTACTTC | CASSFGSLNVKNIQYF